Listed below are T cell receptor beta chains from one sample, sequenced in a study of blood T cell repertoires in COVID-19. Sequencing used immunoSEQ multiplex PCR; TCRdb keeps in-frame clones, though not all of them. The data contain roughly 400,000 clones, about 90% of them singletons. The specimen was PBMCs or T cells enriched from blood (not recorded which). Receptors were obtained from a man younger than 30 who had recovered from COVID-19. CDR3s include the opening cysteine and the closing phenylalanine or tryptophan. The D gene is left open where the match is weak. Clone size is given for some rows only: seen once, a few or many times, or a class if the clone is expanded.

CDR3aa | CDR3nt | d_gene | j_gene | len | abundance | v_gene
CASSFAGDYGYTF | TGTGCCAGCAGCTTTGCAGGGGACTATGGCTACACCTTC | NA | TRBJ1-2 | 13 | NA | TRBV11-3
CASSLARTEAFF | TGTGCCAGCAGCTTAGCCCGTACTGAAGCTTTCTTT | NA | TRBJ1-1 | 12 | once | TRBV5-6
CSAHSGGEQYF | TGCAGCGCCCACAGTGGTGGGGAGCAGTACTTC | NA | TRBJ2-7 | 11 | once | TRBV29-1
CASSLGKTGYTF | TGTGCCAGCAGCTTAGGCAAGACAGGCTACACCTTC | NA | TRBJ1-2 | 12 | NA | TRBV7-8
CASSFGLASDTQYF | TGTGCCAGTAGTTTTGGACTAGCGTCAGATACGCAGTATTTT | TRBD2 | TRBJ2-3 | 14 | NA | TRBV19
CASSPGHRVDSPLHF | TGCGCCAGCAGCCCCGGACATCGGGTCGATTCACCCCTCCACTTT | NA | TRBJ1-6 | 15 | NA | TRBV5-1
CASRTGQLNTEAFF | TGTGCCAGTAGGACGGGACAGCTGAACACTGAAGCTTTCTTT | TRBD1 | TRBJ1-1 | 14 | NA | TRBV19
CASSQRQGANTGELFF | TGCGCCAGCAGCCAACGACAGGGGGCCAACACCGGGGAGCTGTTTTTT | TRBD1 | TRBJ2-2 | 16 | NA | TRBV5-1
CAWSVGAGGGYEQYF | TGTGCCTGGAGTGTAGGTGCGGGGGGAGGTTACGAGCAGTACTTC | TRBD2 | TRBJ2-7 | 15 | NA | TRBV30
CASSFGTFYGYTF | TGTGCCAGCAGTTTTGGGACATTTTATGGCTACACCTTC | NA | TRBJ1-2 | 13 | NA | TRBV6-5
CASSRSGLAGENEQFF | TGTGCCAGCAGCCGGAGCGGTCTAGCGGGGGAGAATGAGCAGTTCTTC | TRBD2 | TRBJ2-1 | 16 | NA | TRBV3-1/TRBV3-2
CASSYRVGYTF | TGTGCCAGCAGTTACAGGGTAGGCTACACCTTC | NA | TRBJ1-2 | 11 | NA | TRBV5-8
CASSPMTAGRSTEAFF | TGTGCCAGCAGCCCGATGACAGCGGGGCGGAGCACTGAAGCTTTCTTT | NA | TRBJ1-1 | 16 | NA | TRBV5-6
CARSRRGANVLTF | TGTGCCAGAAGCCGGCGGGGGGCCAACGTCCTGACTTTC | NA | TRBJ2-6 | 13 | NA | TRBV5-3
CASSRLKGTRGQGSSPLHF | TGTGCCAGCAGCCGTCTAAAGGGAACGAGGGGACAGGGTAGTTCACCCCTCCACTTT | TRBD1 | TRBJ1-6 | 19 | NA | TRBV3-1/TRBV3-2
CASGITGSRGTEAFF | TGTGCCAGCGGGATTACAGGGTCAAGGGGCACTGAAGCTTTCTTT | NA | TRBJ1-1 | 15 | NA | TRBV7-9
CATSRDGGQTYEQYF | TGTGCCACCAGCAGAGATGGTGGGCAGACCTACGAGCAGTACTTC | NA | TRBJ2-7 | 15 | NA | TRBV15
CASSPDQGLNTEAFF | TGCGCCAGCAGCCCCGACCAGGGCCTGAACACTGAAGCTTTCTTT | NA | TRBJ1-1 | 15 | few | TRBV5-1
CSAGGYYGYTF | TGCAGTGCCGGGGGTTACTATGGCTACACCTTC | NA | TRBJ1-2 | 11 | once | TRBV20-1
CASSLASGWNGNTIYF | TGTGCCAGCAGTTTAGCGTCGGGGTGGAACGGAAACACCATATATTTT | NA | TRBJ1-3 | 16 | NA | TRBV28
CASSDPGAGYGYTF | TGTGCCAGCAGCGACCCAGGGGCGGGCTATGGCTACACCTTC | NA | TRBJ1-2 | 14 | NA | TRBV9
CASSPQSVPNTEAFF | TGTGCCAGCTCACCACAGTCAGTGCCGAACACTGAAGCTTTCTTT | NA | TRBJ1-1 | 15 | NA | TRBV18
CASSITDRGSNQPQHF | TGTGCCAGTAGTATCACGGACAGGGGAAGCAATCAGCCCCAGCATTTT | TRBD1 | TRBJ1-5 | 16 | few | TRBV19
CASSLNGRLADTQYF | TGTGCCAGCAGCTTAAACGGGAGGCTGGCAGATACGCAGTATTTT | TRBD2 | TRBJ2-3 | 15 | NA | TRBV11-2
CASSEQRQVNTEAFF | TGTGCCAGCAGTGAACAAAGACAGGTAAACACTGAAGCTTTCTTT | NA | TRBJ1-1 | 15 | NA | TRBV2
CASSLNLGYGYTF | TGTGCCAGCAGCCTTAACCTCGGCTATGGCTACACCTTC | NA | TRBJ1-2 | 13 | NA | TRBV14
CASSQYVRGMSEAFF | TGTGCCAGCAGCCAATATGTTCGGGGGATGTCTGAAGCTTTCTTT | NA | TRBJ1-1 | 15 | NA | TRBV28
CASSRSEKRDMEEKLFF | TGTGCCAGCAGCCGCTCGGAGAAGCGGGACATGGAGGAAAAACTGTTTTTT | NA | TRBJ1-4 | 17 | once | TRBV3-1/TRBV3-2